This entry concerns a single TCR beta chain. The sample comes from a study of CD8 T cells in Susac syndrome. Random hexamers primed reverse transcription of about 0.5 to 1 ug RNA. TCRdb ran MiXCR on the immunoSEQ multiplex PCR reads and lists one entry per CDR3 protein. The sample has around 130,000 distinct CDR3 sequences, roughly 95% seen once. Relapsing-remitting disease, either stable or active, was present in the treatment-naive patients who were the multiple sclerosis controls. Purification of the CD8+ and CD4+ T cells relied on negative isolation, and TEMRA cells underwent FACS enrichment. From germline, CDR1 is KGHDR and CDR2 SFDVKD. With V trimmed by 7 bases and J by 0 bases, 11 bases remained unmatched. The CDR3 spans 19 residues.

The rearrangement uses TRBV24-1 and TRBJ2-1; 13 positions match TRBD2. This clonotype was obtained from a human donor with multiple sclerosis. The material sequenced was CD4+ T cells from PBMCs. CDR3 nucleotides: TGTGCCACCAGCTCCCACCCGGGACTAGCGGGGAGCTCCTACAATGAGCAGTTCTTC. Its protein product is CATSSHPGLAGSSYNEQFF.